This TCR beta chain was sequenced for a study of tumor and adjacent non-tumor tissue in lung cancer. The template was RNA from unsorted bulk tissue. Points on this clonotype: As the CDR3 is not closed by the conserved phenylalanine or tryptophan, this likely results from a read error.

The germline V gene encodes CDR1 WSHSY and CDR2 SAAADI. CDR3 length: 13 residues. Trimming took off 6 bases at V and 3 bases at J, with 12 bases between the two ends. TCRbeta libraries were built with three rounds of nested PCR, modified from ARM-PCR. From the multiplex PCR reads, TCRdb called clonotypes with MiXCR, one entry per CDR3 protein. This sample carries 120,000 or so distinct CDR3 sequences, 84% of them seen once, and the ten largest clones take about 23%. The material sequenced was lung tumor tissue. The TCR originated in a man in his 70s with non-small cell lung cancer. The chain joins TRBV10-2 to TRBJ2-7; D not certain. The DNA of the CDR3 is TGCGCCAGCAGAACGACAAGATTCTACGAGCAGTACCTC. It is translated as CASRTTRFYEQYL.